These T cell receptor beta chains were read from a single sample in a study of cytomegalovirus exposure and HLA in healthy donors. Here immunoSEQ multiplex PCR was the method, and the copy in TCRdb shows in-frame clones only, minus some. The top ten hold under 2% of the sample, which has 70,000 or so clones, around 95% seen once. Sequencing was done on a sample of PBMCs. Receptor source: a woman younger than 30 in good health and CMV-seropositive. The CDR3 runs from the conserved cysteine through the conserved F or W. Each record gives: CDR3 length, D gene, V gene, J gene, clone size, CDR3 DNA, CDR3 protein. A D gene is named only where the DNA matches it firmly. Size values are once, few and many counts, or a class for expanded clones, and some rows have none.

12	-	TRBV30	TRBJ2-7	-	TGTGCCTGGAGTGTAGCAGGGAACGAGCAGTACTTC	CAWSVAGNEQYF
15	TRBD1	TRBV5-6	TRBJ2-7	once	TGTGCCAGCAGCTCTGACAGGGGAGGTGCCTACGAGCAGTACTTC	CASSSDRGGAYEQYF
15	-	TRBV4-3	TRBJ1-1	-	TGCGCCAGCAGCCAATGGGGGGGGGCGGGCACTGAAGCTTTCTTT	CASSQWGGAGTEAFF
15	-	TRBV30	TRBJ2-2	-	TGTGCCTGGAAACCCGCAGGGTTTGGAACCGGGGAGCTGTTTTTT	CAWKPAGFGTGELFF
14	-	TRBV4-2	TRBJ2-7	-	TGTGCCAGCAGCCAAGATAAGGAGGGCTACGAGCAGTACTTC	CASSQDKEGYEQYF
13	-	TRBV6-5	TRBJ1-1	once	TGTGCCAGCAGGTTACAGGGAAACACTGAAGCTTTCTTT	CASRLQGNTEAFF
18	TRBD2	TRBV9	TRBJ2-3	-	TGTGCCAGCAGCGCCCAACCGGGACTAGGAAAGAGGGCAGATACGCAGTATTTT	CASSAQPGLGKRADTQYF
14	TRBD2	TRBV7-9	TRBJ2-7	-	TGTGCCAGCAGCTTAGCGACTAGCGGGGAAGAGCAGTACTTC	CASSLATSGEEQYF
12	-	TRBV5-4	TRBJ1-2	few	TGTGCCAGCAGCTTCGAACGGTATGGCTACACCTTC	CASSFERYGYTF
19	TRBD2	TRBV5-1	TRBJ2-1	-	TGCGCCAGCAGCCCTCCCGGGACTAGCGGGAGGGCCCCCTACAATGAGCAGTTCTTC	CASSPPGTSGRAPYNEQFF
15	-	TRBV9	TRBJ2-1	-	TGTGCCAGCAGCGTAGCTAATGTCCCCGACAATGAGCAGTTCTTC	CASSVANVPDNEQFF
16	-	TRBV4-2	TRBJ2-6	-	TGTGCCAGCAGCCAAGACATGGGGGCCGGGGCCAACGTCCTGACTTTC	CASSQDMGAGANVLTF
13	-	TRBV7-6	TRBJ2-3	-	TGTGCCAGCAGCAGAGCTAGCACAGATACGCAGTATTTT	CASSRASTDTQYF
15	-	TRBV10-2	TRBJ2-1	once	TGCGCCAGCTGTGGGGGCGCGCCCTCCTACAATGAGCAGTTCTTC	CASCGGAPSYNEQFF
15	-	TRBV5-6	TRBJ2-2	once	TGTGCCAGCAGTCCTGACACTGGCAACACCGGGGAGCTGTTTTTT	CASSPDTGNTGELFF
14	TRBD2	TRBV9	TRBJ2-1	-	TGTGCCAGCAGCGTGGCTAGCGGGGGGGGTGGGCAGTTCTTC	CASSVASGGGGQFF
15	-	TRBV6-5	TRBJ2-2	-	TGTGCCAGCAGTTTGGGCAGGGTGAACACCGGGGAGCTGTTTTTT	CASSLGRVNTGELFF
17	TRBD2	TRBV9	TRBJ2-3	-	TGTGCCAGCAGCGTAGAAGGCAAGGAACTAGCGGCAGATACGCAGTATTTT	CASSVEGKELAADTQYF
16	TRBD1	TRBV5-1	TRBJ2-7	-	TGCGCCAGCAGCTTGGTAGGGGGACAGGGGCTTCACGAGCAGTACTTC	CASSLVGGQGLHEQYF
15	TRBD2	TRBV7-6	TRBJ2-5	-	TGTGCCAGCAGGTCTGGCGGGGGACTCCAAGAGACCCAGTACTTC	CASRSGGGLQETQYF
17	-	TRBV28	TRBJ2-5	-	TGTGCCAGCAGTATAATCGCCTCGACAGCAAACCAAGAGACCCAGTACTTC	CASSIIASTANQETQYF
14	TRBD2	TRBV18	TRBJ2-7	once	TGTGCCAGCTCACCACCGGCGGGGGGCGGCGAGCAGTACTTC	CASSPPAGGGEQYF
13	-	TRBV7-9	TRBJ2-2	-	TGTGCCAGCAGTCTCCCGGGCACCGGGGAGCTGTTTTTT	CASSLPGTGELFF
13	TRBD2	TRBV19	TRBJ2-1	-	TGTGCCAGTAGTAACCTAGCGGGAGATGAGCAGTTCTTC	CASSNLAGDEQFF
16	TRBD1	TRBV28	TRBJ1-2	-	TGTGCCAGCAGTCCCCGCGGGGCAGACAGGGGCTTCGGCTACACCTTC	CASSPRGADRGFGYTF
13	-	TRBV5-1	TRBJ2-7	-	TGCGCCAGCAGCTTCCGCAGATCCTACGAGCAGTACTTC	CASSFRRSYEQYF
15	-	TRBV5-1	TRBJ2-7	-	TGCGCCAGCAGCTTGGGGGGGCAGATCTCCTACGAGCAGTACTTC	CASSLGGQISYEQYF
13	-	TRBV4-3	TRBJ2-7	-	TGCGCCAGCAGCCTAAGGGGGTCGGGGGAGCAGTACTTC	CASSLRGSGEQYF
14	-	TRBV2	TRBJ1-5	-	TGTGCCAGCAGTGATTGGCAGGGGAATCAGCCCCAGCATTTT	CASSDWQGNQPQHF
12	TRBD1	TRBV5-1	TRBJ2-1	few	TGCGCCAGCTCGACAGGGGGCTATGAGCAGTTCTTC	CASSTGGYEQFF
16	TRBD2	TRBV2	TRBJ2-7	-	TGTGCCAGCAGTGATATGGGGGGAGGGAGGTCCTACGAGCAGTACTTC	CASSDMGGGRSYEQYF
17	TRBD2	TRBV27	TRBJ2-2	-	TGTGCCAGCAGTTTATCGAGGCCGGGGGGGCCCACCGGGGAGCTGTTTTTT	CASSLSRPGGPTGELFF
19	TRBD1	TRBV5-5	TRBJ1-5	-	TGTGCCAGCAGCTTCGTGTCTATTCCTCCAAACAGGGGAAATCAGCCCCAGCATTTT	CASSFVSIPPNRGNQPQHF
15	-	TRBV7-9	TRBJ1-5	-	TGTGCCAGCAGCGAAGGATCCGTCCGAGGTCAGCCCCAGCATTTT	CASSEGSVRGQPQHF
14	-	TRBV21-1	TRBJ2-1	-	TGTGCCAGCAGCAAAGTCACAGGGGGCGATGAGCAGTTCTTC	CASSKVTGGDEQFF
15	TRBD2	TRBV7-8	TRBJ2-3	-	TGTGCCAGCAGCCTGGGACTAGGAGGCACAGATACGCAGTATTTT	CASSLGLGGTDTQYF
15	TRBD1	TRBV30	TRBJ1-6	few	TGTGCCTGGAGTTTCAAGGACAGGTGGGGGCCCCCCCTCCACTTT	CAWSFKDRWGPPLHF
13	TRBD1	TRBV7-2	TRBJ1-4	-	TGTGCCAGCAGCCCACGATCGACAGGGGTTTTGTTTTTT	CASSPRSTGVLFF
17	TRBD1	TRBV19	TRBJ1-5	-	TGTGCCAGTAGTCCCAGGACAGGGGGCAGGGTGGGGGTACCCCAGCATTTT	CASSPRTGGRVGVPQHF
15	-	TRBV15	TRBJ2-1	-	TGTGCCACCAGCGCATACCTAAGCCCGGCGGATGAGCAGTTCTTC	CATSAYLSPADEQFF
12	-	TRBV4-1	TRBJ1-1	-	TGCGCCAGCAGCCAAACGCGGGCTCGGGCTTTCTTT	CASSQTRARAFF
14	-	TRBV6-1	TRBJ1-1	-	TGTGCCAGCAGTGAAGGGTGGGCTAATGCTGAAGCTTTCTTT	CASSEGWANAEAFF
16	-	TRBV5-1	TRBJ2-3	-	TGCGCCAGCAGCTTGGAACCCGGGAGTGGCACAGATACGCAGTATTTT	CASSLEPGSGTDTQYF
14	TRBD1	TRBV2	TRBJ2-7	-	TGTGCCAGCAGTGCGGACAGGTTCTCCTACGAGCAGTACTTC	CASSADRFSYEQYF
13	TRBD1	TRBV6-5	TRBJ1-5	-	TGTGCCAGCAGCACAGGGGGGAATCAGCCCCAGCATTTT	CASSTGGNQPQHF
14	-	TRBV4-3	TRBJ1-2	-	TGCGCCAGCAGCCAAGACGGAGGGTCGGATGGCTACACCTTC	CASSQDGGSDGYTF
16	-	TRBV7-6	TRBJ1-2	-	TGTGCCAGCAGCTTATTACCGGCAGGGGCCGCTGATGGCTACACCTTC	CASSLLPAGAADGYTF
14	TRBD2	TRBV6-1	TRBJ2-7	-	TGTGCCAGCAGTGAAGGGGCGGGAGCCTACGAGCAGTACTTC	CASSEGAGAYEQYF
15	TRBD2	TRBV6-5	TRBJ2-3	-	TGTGCCAGCAGACACGGGGGGTATGAAACAGATACGCAGTATTTT	CASRHGGYETDTQYF
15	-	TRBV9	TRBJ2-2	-	TGTGCCAGCAGCGTAGATCCAATCGTGAGGGGGGAGCTGTTTTTT	CASSVDPIVRGELFF
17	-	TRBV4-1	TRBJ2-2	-	TGCGCCAGCAGCCACCCTGGGGGCGGGGGGAACACCGGGGAGCTGTTTTTT	CASSHPGGGGNTGELFF
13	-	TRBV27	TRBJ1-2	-	TGTGCCAGCAGTTTGACGCGTCAGGATGGCTACACCTTC	CASSLTRQDGYTF
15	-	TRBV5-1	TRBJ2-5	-	TGCGCCAGCACTAGACAACTATCAACGGGGGAGACCCAGTACTTC	CASTRQLSTGETQYF